This T cell receptor (beta chain) was recovered during a study of preoperative IRX-2 immunotherapy in early breast cancer. The treatment denotes: preoperative locoregional IRX-2 cytokine immunotherapy. Patients received preoperative, locoregional IRX-2 cytokine immunotherapy in a phase Ib study. Method: immunoSEQ multiplex PCR; TCRdb's copy keeps in-frame clones and lacks some. Here the sample spans around 95,000 clones, roughly 85% being singletons. Trimming took 3 bases from V and 8 from J, leaving 13 bases between them. Germline loops: CDR1 SGHNT, CDR2 YENEEA. The CDR3 has 14 amino acids. The V gene is TRBV11-3, the J gene TRBJ1-4; possibly TRBD1 for D (5 bases). Sequencing was performed on tumor tissue, taken after IRX-2 immunotherapy. The clonotype comes from a human donor with breast cancer. The CDR3 protein is CASSLGGLGEKLFF. The CDR3 DNA reads TGTGCCAGCAGCTTGGGGGGTTTGGGCGAAAAACTGTTTTTT. The variable domain in full, with the rest retrieved from reference TRBV11-3 and TRBJ1-4, is EAGVVQSPRYKIIEKKQPVAFWCNPISGHNTLYWYLQNLGQGPELLIRYENEEAVDDSQLPKDRFSAERLKGVDSTLKIQPAELGDSAVYLCASSLGGLGEKLFFGSGTQLSVL.